The 24 T cell receptor beta chains below were found in one sample sequenced in a study of blood T cells in healthy people across ages. Alongside a J-beta primer mix, a sample-barcoded 5' primer served in a second PCR lasting about 7 to 12 cycles. MiXCR, run by TCRdb on the 5' RACE reads, gives a single entry per CDR3 protein. The sample has about 670,000 distinct CDR3 sequences; around two fifths are singletons. Sequenced input: blood. The receptors come from a man at least 80 years old in good health.

The chain couples TRBV28 to TRBJ2-3; weak D call: TRBD1 (6 bases). Per the germline V gene, CDR1 is MDHEN and CDR2 is SYDVKM. There are 16 residues in the CDR3. Trimming shortened V by 2 bases and J by 0 bases, and 12 bases separated the two germline ends. The CDR3 coding sequence is TGTGCCAGCAGTTTAGGGGGACACCTTAGCACAGATACGCAGTATTTT. It specifies CASSLGGHLSTDTQYF.

This clonotype was picked up a small number of times. The genes are TRBV5-1 and TRBJ2-1; perhaps D is TRBD1 or TRBD2 (5 bases each). V lost 4 bases and J 7 bases, leaving 18 bases between the germline ends. CDR3 length equals 15 residues. Germline V gene sequence: CDR1 SGHRS, CDR2 YFSETQ. CDR3 nucleotides: TGCGCCAGCAGCCAGGGCAGTGGCGAGGGAAATGAGCAGTTCTTC. This sequence encodes CASSQGSGEGNEQFF.

This clonotype was seen ten or more times. V usage is TRBV18 and J usage is TRBJ2-1; D possibly matches TRBD1 or TRBD2 (5 bases each). CDR1 and CDR2 (germline): KGHSH, LQKENI. This CDR3 comprises 16 residues. The germline V and J ends were trimmed by 3 bases and 3 bases, with 15 bases remaining between them. The CDR3 loop reads CASSPRTGQGYNEQFF. The CDR3 nucleotides are TGTGCCAGCTCACCGCGGACGGGGCAGGGCTACAATGAGCAGTTCTTC.

The chain couples TRBV20-1 to TRBJ1-4, with TRBD1 matching 7 bases. The CDR3 runs 13 residues. Germline V gene sequence: CDR1 DFQATT, CDR2 SNEGSKA (reference sequence). V trimming: 0 bases; J trimming: 15 bases; junction bases outside the gene matches: 10. The CDR3 spells CSARDQRQGILFF. In DNA, the CDR3 is TGCAGTGCTAGAGATCAGAGACAGGGCATTTTGTTTTTT.

This clonotype was detected a few times. The chain employs TRBV11-3 and TRBJ2-3; D is ambiguous. Germline CDR1 SGHNT, CDR2 YENEEA. This CDR3 has 15 residues. With 3 bases removed from V and 2 bases from J, the gap between germline ends came to 12 bases. The CDR3 sequence: CASSLTGKYTDTQYF. CDR3 nucleotides: TGTGCCAGCAGCTTGACCGGAAAGTACACAGATACGCAGTATTTT.

This clonotype was seen ten or more times. The chain couples TRBV14 to TRBJ1-6; D is ambiguous. V was trimmed by 0 bases and J by 10 bases, leaving 13 bases between them. Germline V CDR1 and CDR2: SGHDN, FVKESK. The CDR3 sequence is 15 residues long. The CDR3 DNA reads TGTGCCAGCAGCCAAGAGGTGAAGGGAGGATCACCCCTCCACTTT. Translated: CASSQEVKGGSPLHF.

The chain recombines TRBV18 with TRBJ1-2, with 8 bases that match TRBD1. Germline V gives CDR1 KGHSH, CDR2 LQKENI. This CDR3 region has 15 residues. With V trimmed by 5 bases and J by 2 bases, 7 bases remained unmatched. CDR3 bases: TGTGCCAGCTCATCGAACTCAGGGGGCAACTATGGCTACACCTTC. This translates into CASSSNSGGNYGYTF.

This clonotype was picked up a small number of times. This sequence joins TRBV6-1 and TRBJ2-5; 9 bases line up with TRBD2. The ends lost 5 bases at V and 5 bases at J; junction bases unmatched: 9. This CDR3 is 15 amino acids long. CDR1 and CDR2 from the germline V gene are MNHNS and SASEGT. The CDR3 sequence: CASSWRGGVSETQYF. The CDR3 DNA is TGTGCCAGCAGTTGGCGGGGGGGCGTTTCGGAGACCCAGTACTTC.

This clonotype was counted a few times. V and J are TRBV7-8 and TRBJ2-1; TRBD2 matches 10 bases. CDR3 size: 14 residues. V lost 4 bases and J lost 14; bases outside the gene matches: 11. The germline gives CDR1 SGHVS, CDR2 FQNEAQ. In DNA form, the CDR3 reads TGTGCCAGCAGCTATATCGGGACTAGCGTTGGGGAGTTCTTC. Residues: CASSYIGTSVGEFF.

This clonotype was picked up a small number of times. V and J are TRBV5-1 and TRBJ2-3; 8 bases are a match to TRBD2. Per germline, CDR1 SGHRS and CDR2 YFSETQ. This CDR3 comprises 15 residues. Trimming took 4 bases from V and 3 from J; bases not matched to a gene: 7. The CDR3 DNA reads as TGCGCCAGCAGCCCGGCGGGAGGTACAACAGATACGCAGTATTTT. This gives the protein CASSPAGGTTDTQYF.

The gene calls are TRBV6-6 and TRBJ1-6; possibly TRBD1 for D (6 bases). CDR3 length: 14 residues. Germline V CDR1 and CDR2: MNHNY, SVGAGI (reference sequence). Trimming cost V 2 bases and J 9 bases, with 11 bases left between them. The CDR3 DNA reads as TGTGCCAGCAGTTACCGGGACACCGTTTCACCCCTCCACTTT. Protein sequence: CASSYRDTVSPLHF.

The chain links TRBV11-3 to TRBJ2-1, with 7 bases matching TRBD2. The V gene end was trimmed by 1 base and the J gene end by 2 bases; junction bases not matched to a gene: 2. This CDR3 is 15 amino acids long. CDR1 and CDR2 from the germline V gene are SGHNT and YENEEA. This chain's CDR3 is CASSLGEGPYNEQFF. CDR3 nucleotide sequence: TGTGCCAGCAGCTTAGGGGAGGGCCCCTACAATGAGCAGTTCTTC.

The table lists this clonotype with a few counts. The chain carries TRBV6-1 and TRBJ2-1; a weak D match, TRBD2 (7 bases). The CDR3 length is 17 residues. Per the germline V gene, CDR1 is MNHNS and CDR2 is SASEGT. Trimming shortened V by 2 bases and J by 10 bases, and 24 bases separated the two germline ends. CDR3 nucleotides: TGTGCCAGCAGTGAAACCTGGGGCGGGGGCCTTCCGGGAGAGCAGTTCTTC. Translating it yields CASSETWGGGLPGEQFF.

This clonotype has ten or more counts. The chain couples TRBV6-1 to TRBJ2-3; 8 nucleotides align to TRBD1. The CDR3 sequence is 14 residues long. Germline CDR1 reads MNHNS; CDR2 reads SASEGT. V shed 5 bases, J shed 6 bases, and the junction held 7 bases outside the gene matches. The CDR3 DNA is TGTGCCAGCAGTCGACAGGGGCGGTTCGATACGCAGTATTTT. Its translation is CASSRQGRFDTQYF.

This clonotype was seen more than once but under ten times. The chain is built from TRBV7-6 and TRBJ2-3; D is perhaps TRBD2 (6 bases). Trimming left V 5 bases short and J 5 bases short, with 14 bases between. The CDR3 length is 14 residues. Germline assignment: CDR1 SGHVS and CDR2 FNYEAQ. The CDR3 bases are TGTGCCAGCAGCGTCGGGGGAAGAGGAGATACGCAGTATTTT. Translating gives CASSVGGRGDTQYF.

The chain has TRBV11-2 and TRBJ2-7, with D possibly being TRBD2 (5 bases). With 2 bases removed from V and 0 bases from J, the gap between germline ends came to 17 bases. Germline loops: CDR1 SGHAT, CDR2 FQNNGV. The CDR3 sequence is 17 residues long. For the CDR3, the DNA is TGTGCCAGCAGCTTATCAATTGGCGGGTGGAGCTCCTACGAGCAGTACTTC. Amino acids: CASSLSIGGWSSYEQYF.

The V and J genes are TRBV15 and TRBJ1-5; no definite D call. The CDR3 contains 15 residues. Trimming shortened V by 0 bases and J by 3 bases, and 9 bases separated the two germline ends. Germline lookup yields CDR1 LNHNV and CDR2 YYDKDF (reference sequence). The CDR3 region has the DNA TGTGCCACCAGCAGAGATCGAGCCGCCAATCAGCCCCAGCATTTT. Amino acids: CATSRDRAANQPQHF. Looking up the rest from reference TRBV15 and TRBJ1-5 gives the full variable domain: DAMVIQNPRYQVTQFGKPVTLSCSQTLNHNVMYWYQQKSSQAPKLLFHYYDKDFNNEADTPDNFQSRRPNTSFCFLDIRSPGLGDTAMYLCATSRDRAANQPQHFGDGTRLSIL.

This clonotype appeared a few times. V gene TRBV28 combines with J gene TRBJ2-1; 7 bases are shared with TRBD1. The germline CDR1 and CDR2 sequences are MDHEN and SYDVKM. The CDR3 consists of 15 residues. V was pared by 6 bases and J by 1 base, with 6 bases of the junction left unmatched. The CDR3: CASSTPGQSYNEQFF. Written as DNA, the CDR3 is TGTGCCAGCAGCACACCGGGACAGTCCTACAATGAGCAGTTCTTC.

For this clonotype: Sequence at one end of the junction differs from germline and may be a read error. The chain uses TRBV7-8 and TRBJ2-3; TRBD2 aligns across 9 bases. The germline CDR1 and CDR2 sequences are SGHVS and FQNEAQ. CDR3 size: 14 residues. The CDR3 is CASSFGAGGDTRYF. The CDR3 region has the DNA TGTGCCAGCAGCTTTGGAGCGGGAGGAGATACGCGGTATTTT.

This clonotype was observed a few times. This sequence joins TRBV4-2 and TRBJ2-5; TRBD2 matches 10 bases. This CDR3 is 15 amino acids long. The ends lost 1 base at V and 7 bases at J; junction bases unmatched: 6. Germline assignment: CDR1 LGHNA and CDR2 YNFKEQ. CDR3 loop: CASSQVLAGVPTQYF. CDR3 bases: TGTGCCAGCAGCCAAGTGCTAGCGGGGGTGCCGACCCAGTACTTC.

The rearrangement joins TRBV30 to TRBJ2-2; maybe TRBD2 (6 bases). CDR3 length: 14 amino acids. Germline V gene data show CDR1 as GTSNPN and CDR2 as SVGIG (reference sequence). The V gene lost 2 bases and the J gene lost 3 bases, with 10 bases spanning the gap. The CDR3 sequence: CAWSIGGYTGELFF. DNA of the CDR3: TGTGCCTGGAGTATCGGGGGATACACCGGGGAGCTGTTTTTT.

This clonotype was recorded a few times. The CDR3 loop reads CASSFQNTEAFF. CDR3 DNA sequence: TGTGCCAGCAGTTTTCAGAACACTGAAGCTTTCTTT. The chain has TRBV28 and TRBJ1-1; D gene unclear. Trimming removed 3 bases at V and 1 base at J, with 3 bases between. The CDR3 sequence is 12 residues long. CDR1 is MDHEN, CDR2 SYDVKM, per germline.

The sample holds a few counts of this clonotype. The chain carries TRBV20-1 and TRBJ2-3; D is ambiguous. CDR1 DFQATT and CDR2 SNEGSKA come from the germline V gene (reference sequence). Trimming pared 0 bases from V and 5 bases from J, leaving 12 bases between. The CDR3 is 14 residues long. The CDR3, as DNA: TGCAGTGCTAGAGACCCCCATCCTGGAGATACGCAGTATTTT. Residues: CSARDPHPGDTQYF.

The V gene is TRBV10-1, the J gene TRBJ2-1, with D unresolved. Trimming pared 4 bases from V and 9 bases from J, leaving 10 bases between. The CDR3 is 12 residues long. CDR1 and CDR2 from the germline V gene are WNHNN and SYGVQD (reference sequence). CDR3 nucleotide sequence: TGCGCCAGCAGTGGAGCTGGTAGTGAGCAGTTCTTC. Translated, it gives CASSGAGSEQFF.